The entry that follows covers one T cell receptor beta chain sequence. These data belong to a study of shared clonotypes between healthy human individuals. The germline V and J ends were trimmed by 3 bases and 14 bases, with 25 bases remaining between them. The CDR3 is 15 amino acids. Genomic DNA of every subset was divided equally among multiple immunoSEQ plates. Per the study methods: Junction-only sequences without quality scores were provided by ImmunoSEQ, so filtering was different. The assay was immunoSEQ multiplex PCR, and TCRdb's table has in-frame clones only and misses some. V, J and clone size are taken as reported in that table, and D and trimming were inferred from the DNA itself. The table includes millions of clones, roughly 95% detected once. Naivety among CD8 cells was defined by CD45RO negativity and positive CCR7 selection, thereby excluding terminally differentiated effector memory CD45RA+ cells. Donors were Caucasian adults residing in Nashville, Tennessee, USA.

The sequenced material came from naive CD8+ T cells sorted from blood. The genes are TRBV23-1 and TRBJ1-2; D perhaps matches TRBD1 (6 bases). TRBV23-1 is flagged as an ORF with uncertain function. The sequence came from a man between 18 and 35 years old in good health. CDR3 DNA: TGCGCCAGCAGTCAGGGGATCAGGGGCCGGCCGATTCAAACCTTC. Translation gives CASSQGIRGRPIQTF.